This T cell receptor beta chain comes out of a study of T cell responses to AZD1222 COVID-19 vaccine. Study conclusions and caveats: Spike-specific TCR breadth and depth both grew after two AZD1222 doses. White British donors predominated, females outnumbered males, and clonal diversity was possibly underestimated.

Deletions cut 5 bases from V and 3 bases from J, with 23 bases between. The CDR3 extends over 18 amino acids. The germline V gene encodes CDR1 SEHNR and CDR2 FQNEAQ (reference sequence). Libraries were prepared by immunoSEQ multiplex PCR; TCRdb keeps only in-frame clonotypes and omits some of them. The data contain about 78,000 clones, roughly nine tenths of them singletons. Analyses pooled second doses at about 4 or about 12 weeks. Comments on this clone: The antigen is not known.

This chain joins TRBV7-9 and TRBJ2-4; tentatively, D is TRBD1 or TRBD2 (5 bases each). The input for sequencing was peripheral blood, taken 28 days after the second AZD1222 dose. The receptor comes from an adult who received the AZD1222 COVID-19 vaccine. CDR3 sequence: CASSIWAGKMGDKNIQYF. The DNA of the CDR3 is TGTGCCAGCAGCATTTGGGCAGGGAAGATGGGAGACAAAAACATTCAGTACTTC.